The 27 T cell receptor beta chains presented below share a single source sample, sequenced in a study of beta chain features in type 1 diabetes. Study-level results: Shorter TCRB CDR3s, moderately but significantly so, were found in Type 1 diabetes patients in all four CD4+ subsets.

Their specific antigens are unknown. The sequenced template was cDNA made from the entire isolated RNA. The repertoire was sequenced with immunoSEQ multiplex PCR; TCRdb's copy has only in-frame clones and lacks some. The sample has under 70,000 clones; 60% to 70% are singletons. Material for sequencing was stem cell memory CD4+ T cells from blood. These receptors were taken from a woman in her twenties or thirties with type 1 diabetes.

The chain couples TRBV29-1 to TRBJ1-4, with 9 positions matching TRBD1. V trimming: 7 bases; J trimming: 8 bases; junction bases outside the gene matches: 5. Germline lookup yields CDR1 SQVTM and CDR2 ANQGSEA. CDR3 length: 12 residues. The CDR3 bases are TGCAGCGCGGGACAGGGTGGGGAAAAACTGTTTTTT. Amino acid sequence: CSAGQGGEKLFF.

The chain recombines TRBV14 with TRBJ2-7; TRBD2 matches 10 bases. CDR3 size: 15 residues. The germline gives CDR1 SGHDN, CDR2 FVKESK. V lost 4 bases, J lost 1 base, and 4 bases stayed unmatched. The CDR3 coding sequence is TGTGCCAGCAGCCGCGCGGGACTAGCGTCCTACGAGCAGTACTTC. As protein: CASSRAGLASYEQYF.

V gene TRBV4-2 combines with J gene TRBJ2-3, with TRBD2 matching over 14 bases. V shed 2 bases, J shed 2 bases, and the junction held 6 bases outside the gene matches. CDR1 LGHNA and CDR2 YNFKEQ come from the germline V gene. The length of the CDR3 is 18 residues. The CDR3 spells CASSQRLAGGPDTDTQYF. CDR3 DNA sequence: TGTGCCAGCAGCCAAAGACTAGCGGGAGGGCCAGACACAGATACGCAGTATTTT.

The chain recombines TRBV13 with TRBJ2-4; 14 bases agree with TRBD2. Germline CDR1 and CDR2: PRHDT and FYEKMQ (reference sequence). Unmatched junction bases numbered 11, after V lost 4 bases and J lost 0 bases. The CDR3 loop spans 20 amino acids. Here the CDR3 DNA reads TGTGCCAGCAGCTCTCACCGACTAGCGGGAGGGGGACTAGCCAAAAACATTCAGTACTTC. As protein: CASSSHRLAGGGLAKNIQYF.

The rearrangement uses TRBV7-3 and TRBJ2-3; D perhaps matches TRBD2 (6 bases). V gave up 0 bases and J gave up 0 bases, with 10 bases separating them. The CDR3 consists of 16 residues. In germline, CDR1 is SGHTA, CDR2 FQGTGA. CDR3 nucleotides: TGTGCCAGCAGCTTAACCGGGAGCCCTAGCACAGATACGCAGTATTTT. Amino acid sequence: CASSLTGSPSTDTQYF.

The chain couples TRBV5-1 to TRBJ2-1; 9 nucleotides match TRBD2. J lost 8 bases, V lost 4 bases, and 10 bases had no gene match. The CDR3 is made up of 15 amino acids. CDR1 and CDR2 from the germline V gene are SGHRS and YFSETQ. CDR3 in DNA: TGCGCCAGCAGCGTTACTAGCGGGTTATGGGATGAGCAGTTCTTC. Protein: CASSVTSGLWDEQFF.

This chain uses TRBV7-9 with TRBJ2-3, with 9 bases that match TRBD2. Trimming removed 1 base from V and 5 bases from J; junction bases left unmatched: 7. The V gene's germline CDR1 is SEHNR and CDR2 FQNEAQ (reference sequence). The CDR3 is 16 residues long. The CDR3 DNA is TGTGCCAGCAGCTTAGGGGGCGGGAGGGCCGGAGATACGCAGTATTTT. The encoded protein is CASSLGGGRAGDTQYF.

The chain carries TRBV7-9 and TRBJ2-2; 7 bases fit TRBD2. Germline V lookup: CDR1 SEHNR, CDR2 FQNEAQ (reference sequence). Trimming cost V 0 bases and J 7 bases; bases outside gene matches: 5. This CDR3 has 15 residues. CDR3 coding DNA: TGTGCCAGCAGCTTAGCGGCTAGCGGACTCGGGGAGCTGTTTTTT. The encoded protein is CASSLAASGLGELFF.

V usage is TRBV2 and J usage is TRBJ2-5; perhaps TRBD2 as D (7 bases). Germline CDR1 SNHLY, CDR2 FYNNEI. The CDR3 spans 14 residues. V dropped 6 bases and J dropped 4 bases, with 15 bases sitting between them. The CDR3 DNA reads TGTGCCAGCAGCATCATCGGGGGGCGAGAGACCCAGTACTTC. Residues: CASSIIGGRETQYF.

The CDR3 spells CASSLVRGINTEAFF. The CDR3 DNA is TGTGCCAGCAGCCTGGTAAGGGGGATTAACACTGAAGCTTTCTTT. This chain joins TRBV7-9 and TRBJ1-1, with TRBD1 as a possible D gene (6 bases). CDR1 and CDR2 from the germline V gene are SEHNR and FQNEAQ (reference sequence). CDR3 length: 15 residues. V was pared by 5 bases and J by 2 bases, with 15 bases between.

This chain connects TRBV19 to TRBJ2-1; 9 bases are a match to TRBD2. Looked up from germline, CDR1 is LNHDA and CDR2 is SQIVND (reference sequence). The V segment lost 5 bases and the J segment 4 bases; nucleotides outside the gene matches: 9. CDR3 size: 16 residues. CDR3 region: CASSATGAGGYNEQFF. The CDR3 nucleotides read TGTGCCAGTAGTGCCACTGGAGCGGGGGGTTACAATGAGCAGTTCTTC.

The chain carries TRBV28 and TRBJ2-1; TRBD2 aligns across 9 bases. V shed 0 bases, J shed 8 bases, and the junction held 11 bases outside the gene matches. The CDR3 spans 17 residues. Germline CDR1 and CDR2: MDHEN and SYDVKM. In DNA, the CDR3 is TGTGCCAGCAGTTTATGGGTGGGGGCGGGAGGGGAGGATGAGCAGTTCTTC. Encoded protein: CASSLWVGAGGEDEQFF.

V usage is TRBV7-2 and J usage is TRBJ1-2, with D perhaps TRBD1 (5 bases). V lost 3 bases and J 7 bases, leaving 18 bases between the germline ends. Germline CDR1 is SGHTA and CDR2 is FQGNSA. This CDR3 has 15 residues. The CDR3 spells CASSFYGLGGTGYTF. Here the CDR3 DNA reads TGTGCCAGCAGCTTCTACGGGCTCGGGGGGACTGGCTACACCTTC.

There are a few counts of this clone. The chain recombines TRBV7-9 with TRBJ2-1, with D maybe TRBD1 (7 bases). Trimming took off 5 bases at V and 5 bases at J, with 13 bases between the two ends. In germline, CDR1 is SEHNR, CDR2 FQNEAQ (reference sequence). The CDR3 has 14 amino acids. Here the CDR3 reads CASSRGTDNNEQFF. Written as DNA, the CDR3 is TGTGCCAGCAGCCGCGGGACAGATAACAATGAGCAGTTCTTC.

The sample holds a few counts of this clone. The V call is TRBV19, the J call TRBJ2-1, with D perhaps matching TRBD2 (6 bases). The ends were cut back, 10 bases at V and 2 bases at J, with 6 bases in the middle. Germline assignment: CDR1 LNHDA and CDR2 SQIVND (reference sequence). The CDR3 extends over 11 amino acids. The CDR3 bases are TGTGCCACTAGCGCCTACAATGAGCAGTTCTTC. Amino acid sequence: CATSAYNEQFF.

This clone occurred a few times. The V call is TRBV30, the J call TRBJ2-5, with TRBD1 matching over 7 bases. V shed 4 bases and J 4 bases; nucleotides not matched to a gene: 9. The CDR3 totals 14 residues. Germline V gene lookup returns CDR1 GTSNPN and CDR2 SVGIG (reference sequence). The CDR3 bases are TGTGCCTGGACCAAAGGGGGCCCATTAGAGACCCAGTACTTC. Translated, it gives CAWTKGGPLETQYF.

This clone appeared a few times. The chain carries TRBV29-1 and TRBJ1-2; D unresolved. The CDR3 totals 10 residues. Germline values: CDR1 SQVTM, CDR2 ANQGSEA. The V end lost 5 bases, the J end lost 4 bases, and 5 bases lay between the germline ends. For the CDR3, the DNA is TGCAGCGTTTTCTTCTATGGCTACACCTTC. Protein: CSVFFYGYTF.

This sequence joins TRBV27 and TRBJ2-1; D possibly corresponds to TRBD2 (5 bases). Germline loops: CDR1 MNHEY, CDR2 SMNVEV (reference sequence). The CDR3 length is 14 residues. V was clipped by 4 bases and J by 4 bases, with 11 bases between them. DNA of the CDR3: TGTGCCAGCAGTTCCGGACTTCTGTACAATGAGCAGTTCTTC. It specifies CASSSGLLYNEQFF.

This clone was detected only once. The CDR3 sequence is CASSPQGLYTIYF. In DNA form, the CDR3 reads TGTGCCAGCAGCCCACAGGGGTTGTACACCATATATTTT. V usage is TRBV6-6 and J usage is TRBJ1-3, with 7 bases matching TRBD1. Germline-derived CDR1 and CDR2 are MNHNY and SVGAGI (reference sequence). CDR3 length: 13 residues. V was pared by 6 bases and J by 8 bases, with 7 bases of the junction left unmatched.

The rearrangement links TRBV7-3 to TRBJ2-1, with D possibly TRBD1 on 6 matching bases. CDR1 SGHTA and CDR2 FQGTGA come from the germline V gene. This CDR3 region has 14 residues. Trimming shortened V by 2 bases and J by 13 bases, and 18 bases separated the two germline ends. The DNA of the CDR3 is TGTGCCAGCAGCTTAGGTACAGGGCCTACGGCTCAGTTCTTC. Protein sequence: CASSLGTGPTAQFF.

This sequence joins TRBV14 and TRBJ1-1; D ambiguous. V lost 4 bases to trimming and J lost 4 bases, with 10 bases between them. CDR3 length: 13 amino acids. Germline loops: CDR1 SGHDN, CDR2 FVKESK. CDR3 loop: CASSLRGRTEAFF. CDR3 DNA sequence: TGTGCCAGCAGCCTCCGGGGTCGCACTGAAGCTTTCTTT.

V and J are TRBV4-1 and TRBJ2-5, with TRBD2 identical over 7 bases. Losses at the gene ends were 3 bases for V and 4 bases for J; bases not matched to a gene: 8. CDR1 MGHRA and CDR2 YSYEKL come from the germline V gene. The CDR3 runs to 15 residues. The CDR3 region is CASSHGGGVGETQYF. The CDR3 nucleotides are TGCGCCAGCAGCCACGGGGGAGGGGTCGGAGAGACCCAGTACTTC.

This chain connects TRBV7-3 to TRBJ1-6; 9 positions agree with TRBD1. Trimming took 5 bases from V and 7 from J; bases not matched to a gene: 6. The length of the CDR3 is 15 residues. Looked up from germline, CDR1 is SGHTA and CDR2 is FQGTGA. CDR3 region: CASSRTGEGNSPLHF. CDR3 DNA: TGTGCCAGCAGCCGGACAGGGGAAGGGAATTCACCCCTCCACTTT. Filled out from reference TRBV7-3 and TRBJ1-6, the complete variable domain reads GAGVSQTPSNKVTEKGKYVELRCDPISGHTALYWYRQSLGQGPEFLIYFQGTGAADDSGLPNDRFFAVRPEGSVSTLKIQRTERGDSAVYLCASSRTGEGNSPLHFGNGTRLTVT.

In its sample, this clone was seen a few times. The gene calls are TRBV7-3 and TRBJ2-1, with 9 bases fitting TRBD2. CDR3 size: 15 residues. CDR1 and CDR2 from the germline V gene are SGHTA and FQGTGA. Trimming at V came to 1 base and at J to 7 bases, leaving 5 bases not matched to a gene. CDR3 bases: TGTGCCAGCAGCTTAAGCGCGGGAGGGCCTAATGAGCAGTTCTTC. Its protein is CASSLSAGGPNEQFF.

The V and J genes are TRBV18 and TRBJ2-3; possibly TRBD2 for D (6 bases). The CDR3 is 17 residues long. CDR1 is KGHSH, CDR2 LQKENI, per germline. Trimming left V 3 bases short and J 11 bases short, with 27 bases between. In DNA form, the CDR3 reads TGTGCCAGCTCACCTAGGACAAATAGTGCCAGATTGCGGGAGCAGTATTTT. Protein product: CASSPRTNSARLREQYF.

The rearrangement joins TRBV5-1 to TRBJ1-2; maybe TRBD1 (5 bases). Germline-derived CDR1 and CDR2 are SGHRS and YFSETQ. This CDR3 spans 13 amino acids. The V gene lost 1 base and the J gene lost 7 bases, with 11 bases spanning the gap. CDR3 sequence reads: CASSLSGGGGYTF. The CDR3 DNA follows: TGCGCCAGCAGCTTGAGCGGCGGGGGTGGCTACACCTTC.

J is TRBJ2-2 and V is TRBV29-1, with 9 bases that match TRBD1. The length of the CDR3 is 14 residues. The V gene's germline CDR1 is SQVTM and CDR2 ANQGSEA. V shed 5 bases, J shed 4 bases, and the junction held 5 bases outside the gene matches. The CDR3: CSVTQGASTGELFF. The CDR3 coding sequence is TGCAGCGTTACACAGGGGGCGAGCACCGGGGAGCTGTTTTTT.